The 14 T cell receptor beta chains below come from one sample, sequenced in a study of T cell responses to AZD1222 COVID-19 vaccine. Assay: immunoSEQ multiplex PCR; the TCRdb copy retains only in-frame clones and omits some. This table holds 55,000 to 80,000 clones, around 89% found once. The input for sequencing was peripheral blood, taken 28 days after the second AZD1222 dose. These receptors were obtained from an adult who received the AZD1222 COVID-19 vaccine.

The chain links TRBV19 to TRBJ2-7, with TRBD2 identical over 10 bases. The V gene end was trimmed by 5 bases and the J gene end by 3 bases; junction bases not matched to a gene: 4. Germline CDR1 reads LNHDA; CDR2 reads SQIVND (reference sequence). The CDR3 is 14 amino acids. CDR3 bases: TGTGCCAGTAGTCTGACTAGCGGGTACTACGAGCAGTACTTC. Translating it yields CASSLTSGYYEQYF.

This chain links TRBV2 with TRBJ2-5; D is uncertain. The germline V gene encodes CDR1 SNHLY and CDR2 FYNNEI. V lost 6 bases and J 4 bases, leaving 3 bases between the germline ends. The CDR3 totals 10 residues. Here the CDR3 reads CASRIETQYF. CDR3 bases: TGTGCCAGCAGAATAGAGACCCAGTACTTC.

The CDR3 nucleotides are TGCAGCGCCGAACGGACAGGGGATCGTAAAGCTTTCTTT. This translates into CSAERTGDRKAFF. The chain is built from TRBV29-1 and TRBJ1-1; 9 bases agree with TRBD1. The CDR3 has 13 residues. Germline V gene sequence: CDR1 SQVTM, CDR2 ANQGSEA. V was clipped by 7 bases and J by 9 bases; unmatched bases: 12.

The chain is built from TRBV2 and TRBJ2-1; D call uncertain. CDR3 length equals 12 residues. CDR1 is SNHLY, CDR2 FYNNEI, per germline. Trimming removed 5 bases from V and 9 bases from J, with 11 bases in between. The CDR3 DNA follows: TGTGCCAGCAGTTCACCGAGAGGTGAGCAGTTCTTC. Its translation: CASSSPRGEQFF.

Here the CDR3 DNA reads TGTGCCAGCAGTTTCAACAGCGAGAGCACTGAAGCTTTCTTT. Translation: CASSFNSESTEAFF. V gene TRBV28 combines with J gene TRBJ1-1; D is unclear. The CDR3 loop spans 14 amino acids. V was cut by 3 bases and J by 4 bases, with 12 bases left in between. Germline assignment: CDR1 MDHEN and CDR2 SYDVKM.

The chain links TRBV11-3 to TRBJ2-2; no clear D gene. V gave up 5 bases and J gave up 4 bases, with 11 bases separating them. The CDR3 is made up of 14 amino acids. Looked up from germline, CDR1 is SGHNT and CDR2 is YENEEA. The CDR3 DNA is TGTGCCAGCAGCCCGAGCCGAGGCACCGGGGAGCTGTTTTTT. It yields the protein CASSPSRGTGELFF.

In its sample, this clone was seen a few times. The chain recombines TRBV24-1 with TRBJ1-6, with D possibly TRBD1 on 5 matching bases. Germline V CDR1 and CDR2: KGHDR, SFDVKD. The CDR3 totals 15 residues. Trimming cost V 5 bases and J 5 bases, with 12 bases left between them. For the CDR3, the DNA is TGTGCCACCAGTGCGGGGGTCAGCAATAATTCACCCCTCCACTTT. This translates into CATSAGVSNNSPLHF.

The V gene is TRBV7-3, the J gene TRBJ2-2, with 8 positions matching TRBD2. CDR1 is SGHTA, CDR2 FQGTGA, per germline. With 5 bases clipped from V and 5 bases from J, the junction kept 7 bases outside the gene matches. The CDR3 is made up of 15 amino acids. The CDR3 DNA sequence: TGTGCCAGCAGCCAGAGCGGGAGACCTACCGGGGAGCTGTTTTTT. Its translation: CASSQSGRPTGELFF.

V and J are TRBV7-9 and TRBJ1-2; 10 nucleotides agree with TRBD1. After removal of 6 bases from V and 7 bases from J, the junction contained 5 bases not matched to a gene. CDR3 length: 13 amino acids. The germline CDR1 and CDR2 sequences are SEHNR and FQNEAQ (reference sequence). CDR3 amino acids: CASSSTGGGGYTF. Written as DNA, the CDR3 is TGTGCCAGCAGTTCGACAGGGGGCGGTGGCTACACCTTC.

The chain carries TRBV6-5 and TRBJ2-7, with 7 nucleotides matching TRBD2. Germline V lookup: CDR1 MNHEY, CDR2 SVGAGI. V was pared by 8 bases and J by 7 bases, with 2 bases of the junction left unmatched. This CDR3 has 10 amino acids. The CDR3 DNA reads TGTGCCAGCGGGAGGGGAGAGCAGTACTTC. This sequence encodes CASGRGEQYF.

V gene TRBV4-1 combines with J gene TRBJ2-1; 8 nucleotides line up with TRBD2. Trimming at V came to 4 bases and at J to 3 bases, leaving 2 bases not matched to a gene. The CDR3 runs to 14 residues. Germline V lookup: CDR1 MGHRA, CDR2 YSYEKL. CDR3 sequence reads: CASSPGTSYNEQFF. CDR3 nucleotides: TGCGCCAGCAGCCCCGGGACTAGCTACAATGAGCAGTTCTTC.

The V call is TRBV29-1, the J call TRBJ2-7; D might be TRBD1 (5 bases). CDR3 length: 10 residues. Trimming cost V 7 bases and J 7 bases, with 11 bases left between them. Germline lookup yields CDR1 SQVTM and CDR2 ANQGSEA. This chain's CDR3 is CSARVEEQYF. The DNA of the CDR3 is TGCAGCGCCAGGGTTGAAGAGCAGTACTTC.

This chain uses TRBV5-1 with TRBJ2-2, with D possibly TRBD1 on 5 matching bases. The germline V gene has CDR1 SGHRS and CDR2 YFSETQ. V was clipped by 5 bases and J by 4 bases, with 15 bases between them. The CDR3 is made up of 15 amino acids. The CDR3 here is CASSKGHGGTGELFF. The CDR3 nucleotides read TGCGCCAGCAGTAAGGGGCATGGCGGCACCGGGGAGCTGTTTTTT.

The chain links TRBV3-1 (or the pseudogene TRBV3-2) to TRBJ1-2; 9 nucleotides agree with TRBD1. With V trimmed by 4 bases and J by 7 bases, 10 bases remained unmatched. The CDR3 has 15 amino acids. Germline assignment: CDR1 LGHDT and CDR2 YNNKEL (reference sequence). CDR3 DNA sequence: TGTGCCAGCAGCCGGCGGACAGGGGAATTTGGTGGCTACACCTTC. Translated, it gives CASSRRTGEFGGYTF.